Below, 24 T cell receptor beta chains from the same sample are listed, as sequenced in a study of blood T cell repertoires in COVID-19. Generated by immunoSEQ multiplex PCR, the TCRdb table keeps only in-frame clones and is missing some. The table shows 150,000 to 200,000 clones, with approximately 82% occurring only once. The sequenced sample consisted of peripheral blood. The source is a woman of 80 years or more with acute or convalescent COVID-19.

This clone occurred a few times. The CDR3, as DNA: TGCGCCAGCAGCTTGGGGGAGTACGAGCAGTACTTC. Translating gives CASSLGEYEQYF. The rearrangement links TRBV5-1 to TRBJ2-7; tentative D call: TRBD2 (5 bases). V was clipped by 0 bases and J by 4 bases, with 5 bases between them. CDR1 SGHRS and CDR2 YFSETQ come from the germline V gene. This CDR3 has 12 amino acids.

The chain employs TRBV5-1 and TRBJ1-2, with 9 bases identical to TRBD1. The CDR3 sequence is 14 residues long. V lost 3 bases and J lost 8; bases outside the gene matches: 8. CDR1 and CDR2 from the germline V gene are SGHRS and YFSETQ. The CDR3 loop is CASSYGQGIGGYTF. CDR3 nucleotides: TGCGCCAGCAGCTATGGACAGGGGATAGGCGGCTACACCTTC.

V gene TRBV7-9 combines with J gene TRBJ2-7, with a possible D match to TRBD1 (5 bases). The CDR3 runs to 14 residues. V dropped 2 bases and J dropped 2 bases, with 10 bases sitting between them. Germline lookup yields CDR1 SEHNR and CDR2 FQNEAQ (reference sequence). Here the CDR3 DNA reads TGTGCCAGCAGCTTAAGTCAGGGCCCCTACGAGCAGTACTTC. Its protein is CASSLSQGPYEQYF.

The V call is TRBV7-8, the J call TRBJ2-3, with D possibly being TRBD2 (5 bases). CDR1 is SGHVS and CDR2 is FQNEAQ in the germline V gene. This CDR3 comprises 12 residues. V lost 4 bases and J 6 bases, leaving 8 bases between the germline ends. CDR3 loop: CASSSGLDTQYF. As DNA, the CDR3 is TGTGCCAGCAGCTCCGGACTGGATACGCAGTATTTT.

Written as DNA, the CDR3 is TGCGCCAGCAGTACGGACAGGGGGCTTCCCAATGAGCAGTTCTTC. Protein: CASSTDRGLPNEQFF. The chain combines TRBV10-1 with TRBJ2-1, with 11 nucleotides matching TRBD1. The length of the CDR3 is 15 residues. Trimming removed 5 bases from V and 6 bases from J; junction bases left unmatched: 6. Germline assignment: CDR1 WNHNN and CDR2 SYGVQD (reference sequence).

The CDR3: CAIEDNEQFF. The CDR3 DNA follows: TGTGCCATAGAGGACAATGAGCAGTTCTTC. This chain links TRBV7-9 with TRBJ2-1; D uncertain. V lost 10 bases to trimming and J lost 5 bases, with 6 bases between them. There are 10 residues in the CDR3. Germline loops: CDR1 SEHNR, CDR2 FQNEAQ (reference sequence).

The chain is built from TRBV3-1 (or the pseudogene TRBV3-2) and TRBJ2-3, with 7 bases that match TRBD2. This CDR3 contains 13 residues. In germline, CDR1 is LGHDT, CDR2 YNNKEL (reference sequence). V lost 4 bases and J lost 5; bases outside the gene matches: 3. The CDR3 DNA sequence: TGTGCCAGCAGCCTAGCTAGCGGAGATACGCAGTATTTT. It is translated as CASSLASGDTQYF.

The genes are TRBV7-2 and TRBJ2-7, with 11 bases aligning to TRBD1. Germline values: CDR1 SGHTA, CDR2 FQGNSA. V was clipped by 6 bases and J by 1 base; unmatched bases: 5. The CDR3 has 15 residues. CDR3 amino acids: CASSNRDRGSYEQYF. In DNA form, the CDR3 reads TGTGCCAGCAGTAACAGGGACAGGGGGTCCTACGAGCAGTACTTC.

This chain links TRBV19 with TRBJ1-1, with 7 bases aligning to TRBD1. Germline CDR1 and CDR2: LNHDA and SQIVND (reference sequence). The J segment lost 1 base and the V segment lost 6 bases, leaving 5 bases of the junction unmatched. This CDR3 has 14 residues. The CDR3 DNA follows: TGTGCCAGTAGGTCAGGGGGAGAGAACACTGAAGCTTTCTTT. It translates to CASRSGGENTEAFF.

The chain is built from TRBV2 and TRBJ2-7; TRBD1 aligns across 9 bases. The CDR3 is 15 amino acids. CDR1 is SNHLY and CDR2 is FYNNEI in the germline V gene. After removal of 6 bases from V and 2 bases from J, the junction contained 8 bases not matched to a gene. CDR3 residues: CASRRDRGETYEQYF. The CDR3 coding sequence is TGTGCCAGCAGGCGAGACAGGGGGGAAACCTACGAGCAGTACTTC. The variable domain in full, completed from reference TRBV2 and TRBJ2-7, reads EPEVTQTPSHQVTQMGQEVILRCVPISNHLYFYWYRQILGQKVEFLVSFYNNEISEKSEIFDDQFSVERPDGSNFTLKIRSTKLEDSAMYFCASRRDRGETYEQYFGPGTRLTVT.

The chain has TRBV7-2 and TRBJ2-7; TRBD2 matches 16 bases. The germline CDR1 and CDR2 sequences are SGHTA and FQGNSA. The CDR3 is 17 residues long. Trimming at V came to 7 bases and at J to 5 bases, leaving 11 bases not matched to a gene. CDR3 in amino acids: CASNLWGLAGGPHEQYF. CDR3 nucleotides: TGTGCCAGCAACCTATGGGGACTAGCGGGAGGGCCTCACGAGCAGTACTTC.

The chain is built from TRBV6-5 and TRBJ1-5, with a possible D match to TRBD1 (5 bases). V gave up 8 bases and J gave up 3 bases, with 11 bases separating them. The germline gives CDR1 MNHEY, CDR2 SVGAGI. The CDR3 extends over 13 amino acids. CDR3 DNA: TGTGCCAGCTCGGACACTAACAATCAGCCCCAGCATTTT. This translates into CASSDTNNQPQHF.

CDR3 nucleotides: TGCGCCAGCAGCTTGGCCCATGCAGGGGGCTATGGCTACACCTTC. Protein sequence: CASSLAHAGGYGYTF. The gene calls are TRBV5-1 and TRBJ1-2, with 7 nucleotides matching TRBD1. Germline V gene data show CDR1 as SGHRS and CDR2 as YFSETQ. Trimming cost V 0 bases and J 4 bases; bases outside gene matches: 6. The CDR3 is made up of 15 amino acids.

The chain uses TRBV5-1 and TRBJ1-1, with TRBD1 as a possible D gene (6 bases). Looked up from germline, CDR1 is SGHRS and CDR2 is YFSETQ. V lost 0 bases and J lost 0, with 9 bases in between. The CDR3 contains 15 residues. CDR3 protein: CASSLAQGMNTEAFF. In nucleotides, the CDR3 is TGCGCCAGCAGCTTGGCGCAGGGGATGAACACTGAAGCTTTCTTT.

The CDR3 here is CASIPLGGNEQFF. Here the CDR3 DNA reads TGTGCCAGCATCCCGTTAGGCGGCAATGAGCAGTTCTTC. The chain carries TRBV27 and TRBJ2-1; D is undetermined. CDR1 is MNHEY and CDR2 is SMNVEV in the germline V gene (reference sequence). The CDR3 covers 13 residues. Trimming left V 7 bases short and J 6 bases short, with 13 bases between.

The chain uses TRBV27 and TRBJ1-2; 8 bases map to TRBD1. CDR3 length equals 16 residues. Trimming at V came to 0 bases and at J to 11 bases, leaving 14 bases not matched to a gene. Germline CDR1 reads MNHEY; CDR2 reads SMNVEV (reference sequence). CDR3 in amino acids: CASSLSIPGQAGGYTF. For the CDR3, the DNA is TGTGCCAGCAGTTTATCCATCCCGGGACAGGCCGGAGGGTACACCTTC.

This chain links TRBV5-4 with TRBJ1-1; weak D call: TRBD1 (6 bases). This CDR3 spans 14 amino acids. The germline gives CDR1 SGHNT, CDR2 YYREEE (reference sequence). Trimming cost V 0 bases and J 6 bases, with 12 bases left between them. CDR3 bases: TGTGCCAGCAGCTTGGCGGCCAGGGGTGCTGAAGCTTTCTTT. It specifies CASSLAARGAEAFF.

In this sample, this clone turned up once. The chain is built from TRBV5-1 and TRBJ2-2; D might be TRBD1 (6 bases). V shed 9 bases and J shed 5 bases, with 14 bases lying between them. CDR1 SGHRS and CDR2 YFSETQ come from the germline V gene. CDR3 length equals 13 residues. The CDR3 here is CATSQGSTGELFF. The CDR3 bases are TGCGCCACCTCGCAGGGGAGTACCGGGGAGCTGTTTTTT.

A single count supports this clone. This chain connects TRBV5-1 to TRBJ1-2; 10 nucleotides align to TRBD1. Trimming at V came to 1 base and at J to 4 bases, leaving 4 bases not matched to a gene. In germline, CDR1 is SGHRS, CDR2 YFSETQ. This CDR3 is built from 15 residues. The CDR3 DNA reads as TGCGCCAGCAGCTTGCGGACAGGGGGTGGCTATGGCTACACCTTC. This encodes CASSLRTGGGYGYTF.

As to this clone: Other DNA sequences in the sample encode the same CDR3. The chain links TRBV7-2 to TRBJ2-7; 11 bases are shared with TRBD2. The CDR3 totals 14 residues. J lost 3 bases, V lost 5 bases, and 3 bases had no gene match. CDR1 is SGHTA, CDR2 FQGNSA, per germline. The CDR3 region has the DNA TGTGCCAGCAGCCCAGGACTAGCGGGCTACGAGCAGTACTTC. Protein: CASSPGLAGYEQYF.

In its sample, this clone was seen a few times. The chain is built from TRBV18 and TRBJ1-2, with D possibly TRBD1 on 5 matching bases. The length of the CDR3 is 13 residues. CDR1 and CDR2 from the germline V gene are KGHSH and LQKENI. Trimming removed 5 bases at V and 5 bases at J, with 12 bases between. The CDR3 sequence: CASSTPPGYGYTF. The CDR3 DNA follows: TGTGCCAGCTCAACCCCCCCAGGGTATGGCTACACCTTC. The full variable domain, with the rest looked up from reference TRBV18 and TRBJ1-2, is NAGVMQNPRHLVRRRGQEARLRCSPMKGHSHVYWYRQLPEEGLKFMVYLQKENIIDESGMPKERFSAEFPKEGPSILRIQQVVRGDSAAYFCASSTPPGYGYTFGSGTRLTVV.

The chain has TRBV30 and TRBJ1-4, with D possibly TRBD1 on 5 matching bases. The CDR3 is made up of 15 amino acids. CDR1 is GTSNPN and CDR2 is SVGIG in the germline V gene (reference sequence). Trimming cost V 2 bases and J 3 bases, with 13 bases left between them. CDR3 DNA: TGTGCCTGGAGTCGTCGGGGGTCCCCTAATGAAAAACTGTTTTTT. Its translation: CAWSRRGSPNEKLFF. Looking up the rest from reference TRBV30 and TRBJ1-4 gives the full variable domain: SQTIHQWPATLVQPVGSPLSLECTVEGTSNPNLYWYRQAAGRGLQLLFYSVGIGQISSEVPQNLSASRPQDRQFILSSKKLLLSDSGFYLCAWSRRGSPNEKLFFGSGTQLSVL.

Comment on this clone: The same CDR3 arises from other DNA sequences in this sample as well. The chain links TRBV30 to TRBJ1-2; D may be TRBD1 (6 bases). The CDR3 contains 13 residues. Germline loops: CDR1 GTSNPN, CDR2 SVGIG (reference sequence). V lost 2 bases to trimming and J lost 2 bases, with 9 bases between them. The CDR3: CAWSPGGNYGYTF. The CDR3 nucleotides are TGTGCCTGGAGTCCGGGGGGCAACTATGGCTACACCTTC.

The chain carries TRBV2 and TRBJ2-7; 7 nucleotides align to TRBD2. This CDR3 region has 16 residues. The V and J ends lost 0 bases and 5 bases, in that order; junction bases with no gene match: 10. From germline, CDR1 is SNHLY and CDR2 FYNNEI. The CDR3 loop reads CASSEALEGGVHEQYF. For the CDR3, the DNA is TGTGCCAGCAGTGAAGCGCTGGAGGGAGGGGTCCACGAGCAGTACTTC.